This TCR beta chain was identified in a study of vaccination and CD4 T cells after COVID-19 (dated 2022 in TCRdb). Looking at the study overall: SARS-CoV-2 positivity had been established in the convalescent patients by nasal swab PCR, and mild disease was recorded in roughly ten of these patients and severe disease in one. The convalescent cohort included six males and four females, with two Hispanic individuals, seven Caucasians, two Asians and one multiracial person. Each participant got two doses of either the Pfizer-BioNTech BNT162b2 vaccine (n=8) or the Moderna mRNA-1273 vaccine (n=2). Post-COVID blood samples were collected from convalescent patients a median of about 92 days after diagnosis, with a range of roughly 35 to 180 days. Post-vaccine blood samples were collected a median of approximately 68 days after the second vaccine dose, ranging from about 13 to 250 days. The cultures were stimulated with overlapping spike peptide pools from SARS-CoV-2 and from the common cold coronaviruses HCoV-NL63, HCoV-OC43 and HCoV-229E. In control cultures, a CEFX viral epitope pool was used as positive control, an HIV-1 Nef peptide pool was used as negative control, or no peptide was added. In ten to eleven COVID-19 convalescent patients and a handful of infection-naive healthy vaccine recipients, the spike-specific CD4+ TCR repertoire before mRNA vaccination was compared with the repertoire after mRNA vaccination. Overall study outcomes, separate from this receptor: In convalescent patients, nearly all vaccine-specific clones (304 of 307) were found to be mono-reactive for SARS-CoV-2 spike rather than cross-reactive with common cold coronaviruses. Relatively few convalescent patients were included in the study, and early timepoints after natural infection were not analyzed. An increase in the median number of SARS-CoV-2-reactive clonotypes from approximately 23 after infection to about 39 after vaccination was observed, but the change was not found to be significant. Among the post-vaccine SARS-CoV-2-reactive clones in convalescent patients, a median around 90% showed up only after vaccination, which suggests vaccine-specific priming.

V is reduced by 3 bases and J by 3 bases, leaving a spacing of 12 bases between them. From cysteine to phenylalanine, the CDR3 is 15 amino acids long. Left in the record is the CDR3 DNA by itself, 45 bases read in frame from the first base. According to the study, the label for this sample's treatment or condition signals: roughly 10-day PBMC culture with coronavirus spike peptide pools or control peptides (ViraFEST assay). The study used the ViraFEST assay, which expanded antigen-specific T cells with peptide pools and then identified expanded clonotypes by TCR sequencing. The positive SARS-CoV-2 PCR tests of the convalescent patients were dated from March to December 2020, before the Alpha, Beta and Delta variants emerged in the United States. PBMCs were cultured at under 2.5 million per well in IMDM supplemented with approximately 4.7% human AB serum and 9.5 to 10 IU/ml IL-2, with about 10 ug/ml peptide pools added. On days 3 and 7, half of the culture medium was replaced with fresh IL-2-containing medium. After 10 days of culture, CD4+ T cells were isolated by negative selection with the EasySep CD4+ T cell isolation kit. Ficoll-Paque Plus gradient centrifugation was used to isolate PBMCs from whole blood, and the isolated PBMCs were then either used fresh or cryopreserved at -140C. In general, triplicate wells were set up for every culture condition.

On this clonotype: Its antigen remains unidentified. No base-level quality is on record; no much larger clone is a single base apart.

The library was built by means of PCR. TCR sequencing of DNA from cultured CD4+ T cells used the Oncomine TCR Beta short-read assay at the Johns Hopkins FTIC core. The QIAamp micro DNA kit was used to extract genomic DNA from the cultured CD4+ T cells. Oncomine TCR Beta libraries made from cultured CD4+ T cells were pooled using unique dual indexes and sequenced on an Illumina iSeq 100. Under the source paper's analysis protocol: Non-productive sequences were removed, and CDR3s that did not start with C, did not end with F or W, or were shorter than 7 amino acids were discarded. Antigen-specific clonotypes were identified using the MANAFEST web application through comparison of peptide-stimulated wells with reference and other culture wells. For a clone to be called positive, the clone needed an FDR below 0.05, an odds ratio above 5, and a productive frequency above 0.1% in at least two of three replicate wells. A clonotype counted as cross-reactive if it showed significant expansion both in the SARS-CoV-2 spike wells and in at least one common cold coronavirus spike condition. CDR3 homology was assessed with Levenshtein distances (stringdist) and unrooted phylogenetic trees (ape) in R version 3.6.1. TCRdb's own reprocessing of the public reads used fastp at Q25 and MiXCR and kept productive beta chains. Rows are unified per CDR3 protein, each entry keeping the most common DNA and genes. What appears here as the V and J calls and clone size reflects TCRdb's work, not the paper's. The sample table holds roughly 9,800 distinct CDR3 sequences, of which roughly 30% were seen once. 14% to 15% of the sample is in the top ten clones.

Recombination linked TRBV12-3 or TRBV12-4 to TRBJ1-5, with the identity of the D gene unclear. Sequencing was performed on CD4+ T cells from blood, cultured in vitro, taken after SARS-CoV-2 vaccination. The source of this sequence is a human donor who had recovered from COVID-19. The CDR3 corresponds to CASSFSGQTNQPQHF. At the DNA level, the sequence is TGTGCCAGCAGTTTCTCTGGGCAGACCAATCAGCCCCAGCATTTT.